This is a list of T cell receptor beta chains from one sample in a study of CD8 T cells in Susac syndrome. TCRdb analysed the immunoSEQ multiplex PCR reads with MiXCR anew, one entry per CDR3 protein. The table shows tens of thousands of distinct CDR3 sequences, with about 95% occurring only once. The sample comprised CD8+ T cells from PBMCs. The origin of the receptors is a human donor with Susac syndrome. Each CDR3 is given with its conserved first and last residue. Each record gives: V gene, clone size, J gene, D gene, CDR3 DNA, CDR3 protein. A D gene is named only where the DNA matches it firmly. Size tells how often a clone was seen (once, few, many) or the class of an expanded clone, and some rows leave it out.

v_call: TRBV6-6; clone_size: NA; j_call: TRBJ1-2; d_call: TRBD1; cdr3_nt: TGTGCCAGCAGTTCCGAGACAGGGGATTATAACTATGGCTACACCTTC; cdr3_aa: CASSSETGDYNYGYTF
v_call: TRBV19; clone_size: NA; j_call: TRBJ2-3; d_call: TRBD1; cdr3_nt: TGTGCCAGTAGTTTTGACAGGGGCGCAGATACGCAGTATTTT; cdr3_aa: CASSFDRGADTQYF
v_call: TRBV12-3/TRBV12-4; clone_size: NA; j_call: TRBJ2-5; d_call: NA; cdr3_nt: TGTGCCAGCAGTCCCAGGACAGAACAAGAGACCCAGTACTTC; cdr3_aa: CASSPRTEQETQYF
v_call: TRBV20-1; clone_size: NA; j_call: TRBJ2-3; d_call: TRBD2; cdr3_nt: TGCAGTGCTAGAAGGACTAGCCCCGGTACGCAGTATTTT; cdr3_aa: CSARRTSPGTQYF
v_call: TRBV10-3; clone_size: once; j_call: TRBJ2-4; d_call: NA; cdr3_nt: TGTGCCACCGCGCGGGAAAACATTCAGTACTTC; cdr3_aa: CATARENIQYF
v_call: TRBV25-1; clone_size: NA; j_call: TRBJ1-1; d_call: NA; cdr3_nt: TGTGCCAGCCGAAGAAGGTCTACGGACACTGAAGCTTTCTTT; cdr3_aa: CASRRRSTDTEAFF
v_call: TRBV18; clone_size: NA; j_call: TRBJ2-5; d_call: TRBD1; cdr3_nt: TGTGCCAGCTCACCACCGGCCACAGGGGGCCTGGAGACCCAGTACTTC; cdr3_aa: CASSPPATGGLETQYF
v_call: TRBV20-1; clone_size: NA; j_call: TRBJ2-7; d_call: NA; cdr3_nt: TGCAGTGCTAGAGATGAGTTAAGATCCTACGAGCAGTACTTC; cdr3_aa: CSARDELRSYEQYF
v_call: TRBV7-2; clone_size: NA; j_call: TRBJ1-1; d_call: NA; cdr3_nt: TGTGCCAGCAGCTTACATGGCGGGGGCGCTACGCTGGCTTTCTTT; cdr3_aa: CASSLHGGGATLAFF
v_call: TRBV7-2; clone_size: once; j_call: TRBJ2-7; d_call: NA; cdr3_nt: TGTGCCAGCAACCCGGCGGGCTCCTACGAGCAGTACTTC; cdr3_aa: CASNPAGSYEQYF
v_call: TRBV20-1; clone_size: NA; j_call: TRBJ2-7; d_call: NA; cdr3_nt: TGCAGTGCTAGAGCCGAGGATAGGGGCGGCGAGCAGTACTTC; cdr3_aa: CSARAEDRGGEQYF
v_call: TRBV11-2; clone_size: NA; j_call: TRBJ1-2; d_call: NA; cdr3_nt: TGTGCCAGCAGCTTAAGCTTAGGCAGCTTGTTGGGCTACACCTTC; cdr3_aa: CASSLSLGSLLGYTF
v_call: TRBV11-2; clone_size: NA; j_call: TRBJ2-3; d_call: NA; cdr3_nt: TGTGCCAGCAGCCCTTTAGAGTACACAGATACGCAGTATTTT; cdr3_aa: CASSPLEYTDTQYF
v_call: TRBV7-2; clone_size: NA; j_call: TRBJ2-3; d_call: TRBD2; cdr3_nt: TGTGCCAGCACCATTTTAGCGGGGGTTACTACTAGCACAGATACGCAGTATTTT; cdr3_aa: CASTILAGVTTSTDTQYF
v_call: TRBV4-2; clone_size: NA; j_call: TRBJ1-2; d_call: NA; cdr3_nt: TGTGCCAGCAGCCAAGAATCCAGGTCGTTCTATGGCTACACCTTC; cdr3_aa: CASSQESRSFYGYTF
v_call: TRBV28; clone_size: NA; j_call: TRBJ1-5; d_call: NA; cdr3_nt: TGTGCCAGCAGTTTGCCCCGGGGGGGATCGGCCCAGCATTTT; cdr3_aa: CASSLPRGGSAQHF
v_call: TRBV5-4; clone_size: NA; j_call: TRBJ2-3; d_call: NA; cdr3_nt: TGTGCCAGCAGCCAATCGACAGCTAGCACAGATACGCAGTATTTT; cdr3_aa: CASSQSTASTDTQYF
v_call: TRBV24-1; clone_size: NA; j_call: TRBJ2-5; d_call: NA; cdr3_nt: TGTGCCACCAACGACGGGGGCGAAGAGACCCAGTACTTC; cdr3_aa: CATNDGGEETQYF
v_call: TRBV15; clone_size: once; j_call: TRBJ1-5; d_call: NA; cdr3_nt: TGTGCCACCAGCAGAATGGGCCAGAAGGGGTATCAGCCCCAGCATTTT; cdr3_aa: CATSRMGQKGYQPQHF
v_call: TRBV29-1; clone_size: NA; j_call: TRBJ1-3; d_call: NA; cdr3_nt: TGCAGCGTTGGAGGGGAGAGCTCTGGAAACACCATATATTTT; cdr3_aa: CSVGGESSGNTIYF
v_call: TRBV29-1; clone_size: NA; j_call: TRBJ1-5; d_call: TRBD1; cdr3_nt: TGCAGCGTTGAACAGGGACAGGGAGAGAATAGCAATCAGCCCCAGCATTTT; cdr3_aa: CSVEQGQGENSNQPQHF
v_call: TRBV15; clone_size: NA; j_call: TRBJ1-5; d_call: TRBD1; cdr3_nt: TGTGCCACCAGCCTTACAGGGGGTAATCAGCCCCAGCATTTT; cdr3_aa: CATSLTGGNQPQHF
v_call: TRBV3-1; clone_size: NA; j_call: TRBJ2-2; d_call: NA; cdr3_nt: TGTGCCAGCAGCCAAGACAAGATCGCCGGGGAGCTGTTTTTT; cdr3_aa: CASSQDKIAGELFF
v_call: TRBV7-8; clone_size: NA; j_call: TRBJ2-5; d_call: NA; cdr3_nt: TGTGCCAGCAGCTTAACCATAGGGACAAGACAAGAGACCCAGTACTTC; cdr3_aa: CASSLTIGTRQETQYF
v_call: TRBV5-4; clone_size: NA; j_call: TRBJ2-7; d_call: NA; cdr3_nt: TGTGCCAGCAGCGTGACGGGACTCGACGAGCAGTACTTC; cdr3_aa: CASSVTGLDEQYF
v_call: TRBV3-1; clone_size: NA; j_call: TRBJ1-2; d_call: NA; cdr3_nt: TGTGCCAGCAGCCAAGATTACGGGGGCTACACCTTC; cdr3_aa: CASSQDYGGYTF
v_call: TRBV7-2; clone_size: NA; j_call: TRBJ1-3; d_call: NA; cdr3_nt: TGTGCCAGCAGCTTGGTGAGCTCTGGAAACACCATATATTTT; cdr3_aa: CASSLVSSGNTIYF
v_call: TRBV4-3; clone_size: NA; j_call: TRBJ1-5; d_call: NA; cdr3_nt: TGCGCCAGCAGCCAAGAACCCAATCAGCCCCAGCATTTT; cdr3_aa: CASSQEPNQPQHF
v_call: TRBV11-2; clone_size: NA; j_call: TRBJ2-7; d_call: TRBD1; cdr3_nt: TGTGCCAGCAACACCCGCCCGGGACAGTCAAGCTCCTACGAGCAGTACTTC; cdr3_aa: CASNTRPGQSSSYEQYF
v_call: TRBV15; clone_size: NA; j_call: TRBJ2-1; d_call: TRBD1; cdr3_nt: TGTGCCACCAACATCAAGCTCGGGACAGGGGGCGCGTGGCAGTTCTTC; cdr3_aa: CATNIKLGTGGAWQFF
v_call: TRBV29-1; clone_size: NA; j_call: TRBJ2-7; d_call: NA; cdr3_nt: TGCAGCGTTGAGACGGGGGCGGGCGAGCAGTACTTC; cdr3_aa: CSVETGAGEQYF
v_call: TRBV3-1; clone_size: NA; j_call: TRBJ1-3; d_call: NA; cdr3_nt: TGTGCCAGCAGCCAAGACAGGGTAGGGGGAAACACCATATATTTT; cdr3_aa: CASSQDRVGGNTIYF
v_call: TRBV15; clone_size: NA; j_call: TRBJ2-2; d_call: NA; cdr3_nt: TGTGCCACTAAACAATCAGCCCCGAACACCGGGGAGCTGTTTTTT; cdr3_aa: CATKQSAPNTGELFF
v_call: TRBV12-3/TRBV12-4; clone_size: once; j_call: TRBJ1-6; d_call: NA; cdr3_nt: TGTGCCAGCAGTTTGTTGCGTAATTCACCCCTCCACTTT; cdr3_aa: CASSLLRNSPLHF
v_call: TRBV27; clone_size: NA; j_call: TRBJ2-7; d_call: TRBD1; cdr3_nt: TGTGCCAGCAGTCTACAGGACAGGGGTGTGTACGAGCAGTACTTC; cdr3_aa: CASSLQDRGVYEQYF
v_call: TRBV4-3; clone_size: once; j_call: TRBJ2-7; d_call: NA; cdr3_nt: TGCGCCAGCAGCCAAGATATGGGACCGAAGTACTTC; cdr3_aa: CASSQDMGPKYF
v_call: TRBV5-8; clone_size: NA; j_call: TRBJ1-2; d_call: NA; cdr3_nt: TGTGCCAGCAGCTTTCGAGACGAGGGGTTGGATGGCTACACCTTC; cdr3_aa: CASSFRDEGLDGYTF
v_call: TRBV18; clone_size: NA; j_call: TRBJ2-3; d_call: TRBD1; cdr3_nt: TGTGCCAGCTCACCACCGGGACAGGCCGCTAGCACAGATACGCAGTATTTT; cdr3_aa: CASSPPGQAASTDTQYF